The entry that follows covers one T cell receptor (beta chain) sequence. Its antigen is currently unknown. An end of the junction does not agree with germline; a read error may underlie this. The germline CDR1 and CDR2 sequences are MGHRA and YSYEKL. The CDR3 loop spans 15 amino acids. This record belongs to a study of cytomegalovirus exposure and HLA in healthy donors. Points from the study as a whole: Association of some 18,000 TCR beta sequences with HLA alleles was found at 0.05 false discovery rate in a later analysis. Later analysis found that TCR beta chains associated with HLA were more clonally expanded than other, equally common chains. The study flagged around 160 TCR beta chains as cytomegalovirus-associated. In a later analysis, TCR beta V- and J-gene trimming was associated with a missense DCLRE1C variant.

Vbeta (60) and Jbeta (13) primers were used in the PCR. Sequenced by immunoSEQ multiplex PCR; TCRdb stores in-frame clones only, minus some. Of over 150,000 clones listed, around 63% are singletons. This clonotype was sampled from a woman aged 18-29 years in good health and CMV-seropositive. The chain recombines TRBV4-1 with TRBJ1-2, with D perhaps TRBD1 (5 bases). The sample comprised PBMCs. The CDR3 here is CASSQIGATNYGYTF. Written as DNA, the CDR3 is TGCGCTAGCAGCCAAATAGGGGCCACTAACTATGGCTACACCTTC.